Listed below are T cell receptor beta chains from one sample, sequenced in a study of early T cells in non-severe SARS-CoV-2 infection. TCRdb processed the 5' RACE reads anew with MiXCR; each CDR3 protein has one entry. The sample includes 30,000 or so distinct CDR3 sequences, around 5.2% of them seen just once. The specimen was whole blood. The receptors were sampled from an adult who was a healthcare worker with PCR-confirmed SARS-CoV-2 infection or an uninfected control (not recorded which). The CDR3 runs from the conserved cysteine through the conserved F or W. A D gene is named only where the DNA matches it firmly. Rows give clone size only sometimes, using once, few, many, or a class for an expanded clone.

few	TRBJ2-3	-	TRBV19	CASSITGSTDTQYF	TGTGCCAGTAGTATCACGGGGAGTACAGATACGCAGTATTTT
few	TRBJ1-2	TRBD1	TRBV20-1	CSAQGGFYGYTF	TGCAGTGCTCAGGGGGGGTTCTATGGCTACACCTTC
many	TRBJ2-7	TRBD2	TRBV7-2	CASSFGFAGGYEQYF	TGTGCCAGCAGCTTCGGTTTTGCGGGAGGCTACGAGCAGTACTTC
few	TRBJ2-5	-	TRBV5-5	CASSLAPFRQEGETQYF	TGTGCCAGCAGCTTGGCTCCGTTTAGACAGGAGGGAGAGACCCAGTACTTC
few	TRBJ2-3	TRBD1	TRBV7-8	CASSLRDRTSTDTQYF	TGTGCCAGCAGCTTACGGGACAGAACTAGCACAGATACGCAGTATTTT
many	TRBJ2-1	TRBD2	TRBV20-1	CSARDPSPGLAGVGEQFF	TGCAGTGCTAGAGATCCTTCTCCGGGACTAGCGGGAGTTGGTGAGCAGTTCTTC
few	TRBJ1-3	-	TRBV11-2	CASSLGTPGQPISGNTIYF	TGTGCCAGCAGCTTGGGGACCCCCGGACAGCCAATCTCTGGAAACACCATATATTTT
-	TRBJ1-1	-	TRBV28	CASSSRNLKAEAFF	TGTGCCAGCAGTTCACGTAACCTGAAGGCTGAAGCTTTCTTT
-	TRBJ2-7	-	TRBV6-1	CASEARFSFWEQYF	TGTGCCAGCGAAGCTAGATTCTCCTTTTGGGAGCAGTACTTC
many	TRBJ2-2	TRBD2	TRBV20-1	CSALMTSANTGELFF	TGCAGTGCTCTTATGACTAGCGCGAACACCGGGGAGCTGTTTTTT
many	TRBJ2-1	-	TRBV19	CASTDSNEQFF	TGTGCCAGTACGGACTCGAATGAGCAGTTCTTC
few	TRBJ1-6	TRBD1	TRBV12-3/TRBV12-4	CASTGQGNNSPLHF	TGTGCCAGCACCGGACAGGGAAATAATTCACCCCTCCACTTT
many	TRBJ2-2	TRBD2	TRBV7-8	CASRRTGTSGRDPNTGELFF	TGTGCCAGCAGGAGAACAGGGACTAGCGGGCGAGACCCGAACACCGGGGAGCTGTTTTTT
many	TRBJ2-1	TRBD1	TRBV10-3	CAMGQGAFDEQFF	TGTGCCATGGGACAGGGGGCGTTCGATGAGCAGTTCTTC
few	TRBJ1-2	-	TRBV6-2/TRBV6-3	CASSYQPGTIGYTF	TGTGCCAGCAGTTACCAGCCAGGGACCATTGGCTACACCTTC
many	TRBJ2-6	TRBD1	TRBV6-6	CASSLRTGSGANVLTF	TGTGCCAGCAGTCTTCGGACAGGGTCCGGGGCCAACGTCCTGACTTTC
many	TRBJ2-7	-	TRBV28	CASSLVGYRLRLF	TGTGCCAGCAGTTTAGTAGGGTACCGCCTACGACTATTC
many	TRBJ2-7	TRBD1	TRBV5-5	CASKPGQGDYEQYF	TGTGCCAGCAAACCGGGACAGGGGGACTACGAGCAGTACTTC
-	TRBJ2-7	TRBD2	TRBV14	CASSQGLAGFYEQYF	TGTGCCAGCAGCCAAGGACTAGCGGGGTTCTACGAGCAGTACTTC
many	TRBJ2-7	TRBD2	TRBV3-1	CASSRGGVAYEQYF	TGTGCCAGCAGCCGGGGGGGAGTGGCCTACGAGCAGTACTTC
-	TRBJ2-1	-	TRBV5-1	CASSLSEDEQFF	TGCGCCAGCAGCTTATCCGAGGATGAGCAGTTCTTC
many	TRBJ2-1	-	TRBV5-5	CASSRTSTSYNEQFF	TGTGCCAGCAGCCGGACTTCCACTTCCTACAATGAGCAGTTCTTC
-	TRBJ2-7	TRBD1	TRBV6-5	CASRDRVSYEQYF	TGTGCCAGCAGGGACAGGGTATCCTACGAGCAGTACTTC
many	TRBJ2-2	TRBD2	TRBV18	CASSPPSPGLDRAGELFF	TGTGCCAGCTCACCACCGTCTCCGGGACTAGATCGTGCCGGGGAGCTGTTTTTT
many	TRBJ2-5	-	TRBV7-8	CASSSVSETQYF	TGTGCCAGCAGCTCGGTCTCGGAGACCCAGTACTTC
many	TRBJ2-3	-	TRBV20-1	CSGADTSTQYF	TGCAGTGGAGCGGACACCAGTACGCAGTATTTT
many	TRBJ2-1	TRBD2	TRBV28	CASSRPGLAGEQFF	TGTGCCAGCAGCCGTCCGGGACTAGCGGGAGAGCAGTTCTTC
few	TRBJ2-2	TRBD2	TRBV6-1	CASRKPSGRGTGELFF	TGTGCCAGCAGAAAACCTAGCGGGAGGGGGACCGGGGAGCTGTTTTTT
many	TRBJ2-7	TRBD2	TRBV11-2	CASSSLRMIAGQNDYEQYF	TGTGCCAGCAGCTCCCTCCGGATGATAGCGGGCCAAAACGACTACGAGCAGTACTTC
medium-sized	TRBJ2-1	TRBD2	TRBV9	CASSPRASGQYNEQFF	TGTGCCAGCAGCCCCCGTGCTAGCGGGCAGTACAATGAGCAGTTCTTC
many	TRBJ2-1	TRBD2	TRBV20-1	CSAILAGAINEQFF	TGCAGTGCTATACTAGCGGGAGCCATCAATGAGCAGTTCTTC
-	TRBJ2-2	TRBD2	TRBV6-5	CASKIPGGAGELFF	TGTGCCAGCAAGATCCCGGGGGGGGCCGGGGAGCTGTTTTTT
many	TRBJ2-2	TRBD1	TRBV7-3	CASSLTGYGELFF	TGTGCCAGCAGCTTGACAGGGTACGGGGAGCTGTTTTTT
many	TRBJ1-2	TRBD1	TRBV4-3	CASSQDRGNYGYTF	TGCGCCAGCAGCCAAGACAGGGGGAACTATGGCTACACCTTC
many	TRBJ2-1	-	TRBV28	CASSFYGSSYNEQFF	TGTGCCAGCAGTTTTTACGGGAGCTCCTACAATGAGCAGTTCTTC
few	TRBJ1-5	-	TRBV28	CASSFAGRSNQPQHF	TGTGCCAGCAGTTTTGCAGGGCGTAGCAATCAGCCCCAGCATTTT
many	TRBJ2-7	-	TRBV21-1	CASSKGERELSYEQYF	TGTGCCAGCAGCAAAGGAGAGCGGGAGCTCTCCTACGAGCAGTACTTC